This T cell receptor beta chain was recovered during a study of T-cell reconstitution after alpha-beta-depleted transplantation in children. For TCRbeta, the library was prepared with unique molecular identifiers. A single record per CDR3 protein comes from TCRdb applying MiXCR to the PCR reads. The table lists some 280,000 distinct CDR3 sequences, 9.5% to 10% of them singletons, with over 9.5% in the top ten. This clonotype was observed at least ten times. V was clipped by 0 bases and J by 4 bases; unmatched bases: 3. Germline V gives CDR1 SEHNR, CDR2 FQNEAQ (reference sequence). The CDR3 runs 14 residues.

The source material was PBMCs from the stem cell graft donor, sampled from the stem cell graft. The TCR comes from a human donor who donated a stem cell graft to a child with SCID. The V call is TRBV7-9, the J call TRBJ2-7, with TRBD1 matching over 7 bases. The CDR3 nucleotides read TGTGCCAGCAGCTTAGCTGGGACAGCTTACGAGCAGTACTTC. Its translation: CASSLAGTAYEQYF.